Following are 9 T cell receptor beta chains from one sample sequenced in a study of T cell repertoires in cytomegalovirus infection. TCRdb re-analysed the reads in MiXCR, keeping a single row per CDR3 protein. The sample lists around 800,000 distinct CDR3 sequences; around a third were seen once. Their antigens are not known. Here the sequenced sample was cultured CD8+ T cells from PBMCs, taken from culture after CMV antigen stimulation. These TCRs come from a human donor in good health (CMV status not recorded). Some clones in this sample may be carry-over from other donors' samples.

The sample holds one count of this clonotype. This rearrangement joins TRBV7-6 to TRBJ1-4; D perhaps matches TRBD1 (5 bases). V gave up 7 bases and J gave up 11 bases, with 17 bases separating them. The CDR3 is 13 residues long. Germline V lookup: CDR1 SGHVS, CDR2 FNYEAQ. The CDR3 reads CASKGSSGMKLFF. For the CDR3, the DNA is TGTGCCAGCAAGGGGTCCTCGGGGATGAAACTGTTTTTT.

This clonotype came up a few times. This chain connects TRBV13 to TRBJ2-7; TRBD2 aligns across 14 bases. The CDR3 extends over 16 amino acids. The germline V gene encodes CDR1 PRHDT and CDR2 FYEKMQ (reference sequence). V lost 4 bases, J lost 1 base, and 3 bases stayed unmatched. The CDR3 protein is CASSSWTSGGSYEQYV. CDR3 nucleotides: TGTGCCAGCAGCTCCTGGACTAGCGGGGGGTCCTACGAGCAGTACGTC.

Only one count was recorded for this clonotype. V usage is TRBV14 and J usage is TRBJ2-2; 8 nucleotides agree with TRBD2. From germline, CDR1 is SGHDN and CDR2 FVKESK. The CDR3 contains 18 residues. J gave up 1 base and V 1 base, and 8 bases lay outside the gene matches. The CDR3 nucleotides are TGTGCCAGCAGCCAAGTCGATAGCGGGGAAGGGAACACCGGGGAGCTGTTTTTT. Its translation is CASSQVDSGEGNTGELFF.

The V call is TRBV28, the J call TRBJ2-1; 11 bases line up with TRBD2. The CDR3 totals 13 residues. The germline CDR1 and CDR2 sequences are MDHEN and SYDVKM. CDR3 in amino acids: CAALAGEYNEQFF. The CDR3 region has the DNA TGTGCTGCACTAGCGGGGGAGTACAATGAGCAGTTCTTC.

The table lists this clonotype with a few counts. The chain joins TRBV7-9 to TRBJ2-7; 7 bases align to TRBD1. This CDR3 contains 14 residues. V was clipped by 5 bases and J by 7 bases; unmatched bases: 11. From germline, CDR1 is SEHNR and CDR2 FQNEAQ (reference sequence). CDR3 DNA sequence: TGTGCCAGCAGCCCACGACAGGGCCGCACGGAGCAGTACTTC. Its translation is CASSPRQGRTEQYF.

The J gene is TRBJ2-7, the V gene TRBV14; a weak D match, TRBD2 (7 bases). Germline CDR1 SGHDN, CDR2 FVKESK. V gave up 4 bases and J gave up 1 base, with 17 bases separating them. This CDR3 has 16 residues. The CDR3 loop is CASSPLGGGLSYEQYF. The CDR3 DNA follows: TGTGCCAGCAGCCCCCTAGGGGGGGGCCTTTCCTACGAGCAGTACTTC.

This clonotype was observed a handful of times. The V gene is TRBV28, the J gene TRBJ2-7, with 8 bases fitting TRBD1. The CDR3 has 14 amino acids. After removal of 6 bases from V and 3 bases from J, the junction contained 7 bases not matched to a gene. Germline V gene data show CDR1 as MDHEN and CDR2 as SYDVKM. This CDR3 reads CASRMTGALYEQYV. The DNA for the CDR3 is TGTGCCAGCAGGATGACAGGGGCGCTCTACGAGCAGTACGTC.

The CDR3 nucleotides are TGTGCCAGCGGAAGGAGGACAGGGGGCTTCTACAATGAGCAGTTCTTC. It is translated as CASGRRTGGFYNEQFF. V and J are TRBV5-6 and TRBJ2-1; 11 bases fit TRBD1. Trimming cost V 7 bases and J 3 bases; bases outside gene matches: 9. Germline V gives CDR1 SGHDT, CDR2 YYEEEE. This CDR3 region has 16 residues.

This sequence joins TRBV14 and TRBJ1-4, with D possibly matching TRBD1 (5 bases). The CDR3 extends over 15 amino acids. CDR1 and CDR2 (germline): SGHDN, FVKESK. The germline V and J ends were trimmed by 1 base and 7 bases, with 13 bases remaining between them. CDR3 in DNA: TGTGCCAGCAGCCAAGTAAACAGGAGGGGTGAAAAACTGTTTTTT. Translated: CASSQVNRRGEKLFF.